One and the same sample provided the 4 T cell receptor beta chains below, sequenced in a study of CD8 T cells in ankylosing spondylitis. TCRdb analysed the 5' RACE reads with MiXCR anew, one entry per CDR3 protein. The table has about 33,000 distinct CDR3 sequences, 13% seen once. The source material was synovial fluid, either unsorted or a sorted T cell fraction (not recorded which). The origin of the receptors is a male donor with ankylosing spondylitis.

This clonotype was counted many times. The V gene is TRBV9, the J gene TRBJ2-1; D call uncertain. The germline CDR1 and CDR2 sequences are SGDLS and YYNGEE. V gave up 0 bases and J gave up 6 bases, with 7 bases separating them. The CDR3 is made up of 13 amino acids. CDR3 DNA: TGTGCCAGCAGCGTAGGGCACCCCAATGAGCAGTTCTTC. The encoded protein is CASSVGHPNEQFF.

There are a few counts of this clonotype. This sequence joins TRBV13 and TRBJ1-2; a weak D match, TRBD1 (5 bases). Deletions cut 6 bases from V and 4 bases from J, with 18 bases between. CDR1 is PRHDT and CDR2 is FYEKMQ in the germline V gene (reference sequence). CDR3 length: 15 residues. Written as DNA, the CDR3 is TGTGCCAGCAGTTCTCGAGGGGATGTTCGCTATGGCTACACCTTC. Translation: CASSSRGDVRYGYTF.

The sample holds many counts of this clonotype. CDR3: CASSRTASNTGELFF. The CDR3, as DNA: TGTGCCAGCAGTAGGACAGCCAGTAACACCGGGGAGCTGTTTTTT. This chain links TRBV6-1 with TRBJ2-2; possibly TRBD1 for D (6 bases). With 5 bases removed from V and 2 bases from J, the gap between germline ends came to 12 bases. Germline assignment: CDR1 MNHNS and CDR2 SASEGT. The CDR3 contains 15 residues.

This clonotype was detected many times. V is TRBV5-5 and J is TRBJ1-1; 7 nucleotides agree with TRBD1. With 4 bases clipped from V and 5 bases from J, the junction kept 2 bases outside the gene matches. The CDR3 has 12 amino acids. Germline V gene lookup returns CDR1 SGHKS and CDR2 YYEKEE (reference sequence). The CDR3 loop reads CASSLTGTEAFF. DNA for the CDR3: TGTGCCAGCAGCCTGACAGGGACTGAAGCTTTCTTT.